These 17 T cell receptor beta chains share one sample of origin, sequenced in a study of T cell repertoires in cytomegalovirus infection. Each CDR3 protein gets one entry after TCRdb re-called the reads with MiXCR. The top ten clones hold around 13% of a sample with about 530,000 distinct CDR3 sequences, approximately 25% of them seen once. What was sequenced was PBMCs. The receptor source for this set is a human donor in good health (CMV status not recorded). Some clones in this sample may be carry-over from other donors' samples.

The chain combines TRBV6-1 with TRBJ1-2; 7 bases line up with TRBD1. J gave up 8 bases and V 5 bases, and 11 bases lay outside the gene matches. CDR1 and CDR2 (germline): MNHNS, SASEGT. The CDR3 is 14 amino acids. CDR3 sequence (DNA): TGTGCCAGCAGTCCGAGGGGGCGTCAGTGGGGCTACACCTTC. It codes for CASSPRGRQWGYTF.

In DNA form, the CDR3 reads TGTGCCAGCAGTTTAATAGGGGGCGACCCCGAGCAGTACTTC. It specifies CASSLIGGDPEQYF. The J gene is TRBJ2-7, the V gene TRBV28; 7 positions match TRBD1. Germline V lookup: CDR1 MDHEN, CDR2 SYDVKM. Losses at the gene ends were 2 bases for V and 6 bases for J; bases not matched to a gene: 7. The CDR3 is 14 residues long.

The V and J genes are TRBV4-3 and TRBJ1-2, with D possibly matching TRBD1 (5 bases). The CDR3 loop spans 15 amino acids. V shed 3 bases and J shed 5 bases, with 16 bases lying between them. CDR1 and CDR2 from the germline V gene are LGHNA and YSLEER. DNA of the CDR3: TGCGCCAGCAGCCACGTTCGACAGAGCCCTTATGGCTACACCTTC. Amino acid sequence: CASSHVRQSPYGYTF.

The chain uses TRBV7-9 and TRBJ2-1; tentatively, D is TRBD2 (5 bases). Trimming cost V 5 bases and J 5 bases, with 22 bases left between them. The CDR3 consists of 17 residues. Looked up from germline, CDR1 is SEHNR and CDR2 is FQNEAQ (reference sequence). CDR3 loop: CASSTRSGVKRHNEQFF. The CDR3 region has the DNA TGTGCCAGCAGCACCCGATCCGGGGTGAAGCGGCACAATGAGCAGTTCTTC.

On this clonotype: Germline is not matched at one junction end, which may reflect a read error. The chain links TRBV30 to TRBJ1-5, with D unclear. CDR1 is GTSNPN, CDR2 SVGIG, per germline (reference sequence). This CDR3 comprises 15 residues. Here the CDR3 reads CARSSGGGGNQPQHF. The CDR3 coding sequence is TGTGCCAGGAGTTCCGGAGGTGGGGGCAATCAGCCCCAGCATTTT.

The chain carries TRBV5-1 and TRBJ2-1, with a possible D match to TRBD2 (6 bases). Germline V lookup: CDR1 SGHRS, CDR2 YFSETQ. The CDR3 is 16 residues long. Trimming removed 9 bases from V and 2 bases from J, with 21 bases in between. CDR3 sequence reads: CATAPGDQRTYNEQFF. CDR3 sequence (DNA): TGCGCCACCGCACCGGGGGACCAACGAACCTACAATGAGCAGTTCTTC.

This clonotype was seen at least ten times. V usage is TRBV28 and J usage is TRBJ2-5; unclear D gene. Trimming pared 3 bases from V and 6 bases from J, leaving 5 bases between. This CDR3 is 11 amino acids long. The germline CDR1 and CDR2 sequences are MDHEN and SYDVKM. The CDR3 nucleotides read TGTGCCAGCAGTTTTGGTCAGACCCAGTACTTC. It specifies CASSFGQTQYF.

The chain joins TRBV4-1 to TRBJ1-2; TRBD1 agrees at 7 bases. Per the germline V gene, CDR1 is MGHRA and CDR2 is YSYEKL. The V gene end was trimmed by 3 bases and the J gene end by 2 bases; junction bases not matched to a gene: 12. The CDR3 is made up of 17 amino acids. The CDR3: CASSHLLRGQINYGYTF. The CDR3 region has the DNA TGCGCCAGCAGCCACCTCCTCCGGGGACAGATAAACTATGGCTACACCTTC.

The gene calls are TRBV12-3 or TRBV12-4 and TRBJ1-5; D is unresolved. The CDR3 totals 13 residues. V lost 3 bases and J 7 bases, leaving 10 bases between the germline ends. The DNA of the CDR3 is TGTGCCAGCAGTTTCGGGATTAGGCAGCCCCAGCATTTT. The encoded protein is CASSFGIRQPQHF.

There are a few counts of this clonotype. The CDR3 DNA reads as TGCAGCGTGCCCCGGTCCCGGGGAACTGAAGCTTTCTTT. Amino acid sequence: CSVPRSRGTEAFF. J is TRBJ1-1 and V is TRBV29-1; D unclear. There are 13 residues in the CDR3. CDR1 and CDR2 (germline): SQVTM, ANQGSEA. The V and J ends lost 6 bases and 5 bases respectively, with 16 bases between them.

This chain joins TRBV11-3 and TRBJ2-3, with D possibly TRBD1 on 5 matching bases. Per germline, CDR1 SGHNT and CDR2 YENEEA. The CDR3 runs 15 residues. V was pared by 5 bases and J by 0 bases, with 12 bases between. The CDR3 region has the DNA TGTGCCAGCAGCCCCCGGACACCTAGCACAGATACGCAGTATTTT. Amino acids: CASSPRTPSTDTQYF.

This chain connects TRBV19 to TRBJ2-3; 7 nucleotides match TRBD2. CDR3 length: 13 residues. In germline, CDR1 is LNHDA, CDR2 SQIVND (reference sequence). V shed 3 bases, J shed 7 bases, and the junction held 4 bases outside the gene matches. CDR3 sequence reads: CASSIAGEYTQYF. In DNA, the CDR3 is TGTGCCAGTAGTATCGCGGGAGAATATACGCAGTATTTT.

A few counts support this clonotype. The chain recombines TRBV9 with TRBJ2-7, with TRBD2 matching 9 bases. Germline CDR1 is SGDLS and CDR2 is YYNGEE. V shed 0 bases, J shed 4 bases, and the junction held 8 bases outside the gene matches. This CDR3 has 16 residues. The CDR3 loop reads CASSVAISGRGYEQYV. Written as DNA, the CDR3 is TGTGCCAGCAGCGTAGCAATTAGCGGGAGAGGATACGAGCAGTACGTC.

This clonotype was picked up many times. This chain joins TRBV7-2 and TRBJ2-1; the D is unclear. Trimming took 3 bases from V and 6 from J, leaving 12 bases between them. This CDR3 is 14 amino acids long. The germline V gene has CDR1 SGHTA and CDR2 FQGNSA. CDR3 DNA sequence: TGTGCCAGCAGCTTTCTTGCAGGAATCAATGAGCAGTTCTTC. It is translated as CASSFLAGINEQFF.

The V gene is TRBV6-5, the J gene TRBJ1-4; D possibly corresponds to TRBD1 (5 bases). Trimming removed 4 bases from V and 2 bases from J, with 11 bases in between. Germline values: CDR1 MNHEY, CDR2 SVGAGI. The CDR3 covers 15 residues. The CDR3 is CASSFRVTTNEKLFF. In DNA, the CDR3 is TGTGCCAGCAGTTTCAGGGTAACCACTAATGAAAAACTGTTTTTT.

The table lists this clonotype with many counts. The genes are TRBV7-2 and TRBJ2-5; D may be TRBD1 (6 bases). Trimming pared 2 bases from V and 5 bases from J, leaving 15 bases between. CDR1 is SGHTA, CDR2 FQGNSA, per germline. The CDR3 is made up of 15 amino acids. The CDR3 loop is CASSLSTGARETQYF. CDR3 nucleotide sequence: TGTGCCAGCAGCTTATCGACAGGAGCTAGGGAGACCCAGTACTTC.

This clonotype has only a few counts. The rearrangement joins TRBV6-2 or TRBV6-3 to TRBJ2-1; D might be TRBD1 or TRBD2, each matching 5 bases. The germline V and J ends were trimmed by 5 bases and 7 bases, with 24 bases remaining between them. Germline V gene sequence: CDR1 MNHEY, CDR2 SVGEGT. This CDR3 spans 17 amino acids. CDR3: CASSDIPGPPALNEQFF. In DNA, the CDR3 is TGTGCCAGCAGTGATATACCGGGACCCCCAGCCCTTAATGAGCAGTTCTTC.